This is a list of T cell receptor beta chains from one sample in a study of shared clonotypes between healthy human individuals. Clones were read by immunoSEQ multiplex PCR, and TCRdb kept only the in-frame ones, dropping some. Among about 110,000 clones, 67% were seen once, and the ten largest hold about 24%. The sample consisted of memory CD8+ T cells sorted from blood. The receptors derive from a woman in her twenties or thirties in good health. Both conserved end residues are part of each CDR3. D genes are given only for firm matches.

TRBJ2-7	-	TRBV6-1	CASSDGGLDEQYF
TRBJ2-7	TRBD1	TRBV4-2	CASSQDGGQGSYEQYF
TRBJ2-1	TRBD2	TRBV27	CASSLSGAGGNEQFF
TRBJ1-1	TRBD1	TRBV10-3	CAIHPGQGFRWLQNTEAFF
TRBJ2-2	-	TRBV7-9	CASVERAYTGELFF
-	-	TRBV27	CASSSGLSFEQYF
TRBJ2-7	-	TRBV4-1	CASSQVAGLAREQYF
TRBJ2-1	TRBD2	TRBV29-1	CSVGTTSGDNEQFF
TRBJ2-7	-	TRBV6-1	CASSEPGTGVEQYF
TRBJ2-1	-	TRBV5-1	CASSLGTFYFNPYNEQFF
TRBJ1-1	TRBD1	TRBV11-3	CASSPGQGWNTEAFF
TRBJ2-2	-	TRBV30	CAWSVVMAGELFF
TRBJ2-2	-	TRBV19	CASSTIQGTGELFF
TRBJ1-5	-	TRBV7-9	CASSMEGGAQPQHF
TRBJ2-3	TRBD2	TRBV27	CASSLNGGSPYF
TRBJ2-7	TRBD1	TRBV4-2	CASSQFDRANVYEQYF
TRBJ2-7	TRBD2	TRBV27	CASTAGTSYEQYF
TRBJ2-1	TRBD2	TRBV28	CASKVLAGVANEQFF
TRBJ2-3	-	TRBV4-1	CASSQLVLSDETDTQYF
TRBJ2-7	TRBD1	TRBV28	CASSSGTDYEQYF
TRBJ1-1	-	TRBV6-5	CASSFSRGLNTEAFF
TRBJ1-4	-	TRBV19	CASSTGVNEKLFF
TRBJ2-1	TRBD2	TRBV19	CASRGGRARNEQFF
TRBJ2-1	TRBD2	TRBV7-2	CASSLAGTSGNEQFF
-	-	TRBV6-1	CASSTGRRSVYEQYF
TRBJ2-3	TRBD2	TRBV19	CAGDRTSGISTDTQYF
TRBJ2-7	-	TRBV5-8	CASSPRRGRRRYEQYF
TRBJ2-5	TRBD2	TRBV6-5	CASGLAGVRETQYF
TRBJ2-7	-	TRBV7-9	CASSLGYSYEQYF
TRBJ1-1	-	TRBV28	CASGRNTEAFF
TRBJ2-7	TRBD2	TRBV6-1	CASSENPNTLALSSYEQYF
TRBJ1-1	-	TRBV27	CASSSKTSLGTEAFF
TRBJ2-7	TRBD1	TRBV7-9	CASSIGPGQGHEQYF
TRBJ1-2	-	TRBV6-1	CASGPDYGYTF
TRBJ2-1	-	TRBV5-1	CASSKDRSSYNEQFF
TRBJ1-3	-	TRBV5-1	CASSLGLQAGLYGNTIYF
TRBJ2-1	-	TRBV5-1	CASSLDTRIGNEQFF
TRBJ1-1	-	TRBV6-7	CASRGEGTEAFF
TRBJ1-5	-	TRBV7-8	CASSPFEGNQPQHF
TRBJ2-3	-	TRBV2	CASSEVWLTDTQYF
TRBJ1-2	-	TRBV11-3	CASSNPSGGEPNYGYTF
TRBJ2-7	TRBD2	TRBV7-9	CASSLLKASGSSYEQYF
TRBJ1-1	-	TRBV27	CASSLRGGHTEAFF
TRBJ1-3	-	TRBV10-3	CAISDCHRVHSGNTIYF
TRBJ2-2	-	TRBV6-6	CASTRGAKYTGELFF
TRBJ2-7	TRBD2	TRBV11-2	CASSPGLVGEQYF
TRBJ2-3	-	TRBV28	CASSVGRGVDTQYF
TRBJ2-7	-	TRBV28	CASSLHSSYEQYF
TRBJ2-7	TRBD2	TRBV27	CASSPRLAGVMRAYEQYF
TRBJ1-4	-	TRBV5-1	CASSLADRGDEKLFF
TRBJ1-1	TRBD1	TRBV7-3	CASSLRQGTSAFF
TRBJ1-4	-	TRBV10-3	CAISESREKLFF
TRBJ2-7	-	TRBV1	CTSSQRLLAGGPYEQYF